This T cell receptor (beta chain) was captured in a study of blood T cell repertoires in COVID-19. Clones were sequenced by immunoSEQ multiplex PCR, and TCRdb holds only the in-frame ones, with some missing. The table has about 260,000 clones, 84% seen once. The source is a man between 60 and 75 years old with acute or convalescent COVID-19. Sequencing input: peripheral blood.

This CDR3 reads CASSSAGGSGYTF. The DNA for the CDR3 is TGTGCCAGCAGTTCCGCAGGGGGCTCTGGCTACACCTTC. J is TRBJ1-2 and V is TRBV6-2 or TRBV6-3; 8 bases align to TRBD1. The ends lost 4 bases at V and 7 bases at J; junction bases unmatched: 5. The CDR3 totals 13 residues. Germline V gives CDR1 MNHEY, CDR2 SVGEGT.